The 25 T cell receptor beta chains below all came from one sample that was sequenced in a study of shared clonotypes between healthy human individuals. Measured with immunoSEQ multiplex PCR; TCRdb has only the in-frame clones, and not every one. The table lists about 660,000 clones, under 80% of them singletons, with over 1.5% in the top ten. Sequences were obtained from memory CD4+ T cells sorted from blood. Noted subset: CD45RA-negative fraction. The receptors derive from a woman in her thirties in good health.

The chain joins TRBV15 to TRBJ2-2; a possible D gene is TRBD2 (5 bases). Trimming shortened V by 1 base and J by 5 bases, and 8 bases separated the two germline ends. Looked up from germline, CDR1 is LNHNV and CDR2 is YYDKDF (reference sequence). This CDR3 contains 14 residues. CDR3 amino acids: CATSRGGFTGELFF. In DNA form, the CDR3 reads TGTGCCACCAGCAGAGGAGGGTTTACCGGGGAGCTGTTTTTT. Full variable domain (remainder filled in from reference TRBV15 and TRBJ2-2): DAMVIQNPRYQVTQFGKPVTLSCSQTLNHNVMYWYQQKSSQAPKLLFHYYDKDFNNEADTPDNFQSRRPNTSFCFLDIRSPGLGDTAMYLCATSRGGFTGELFFGEGSRLTVL.

The rearrangement joins TRBV7-2 to TRBJ2-3, with TRBD2 matching 11 bases. This CDR3 spans 17 amino acids. CDR1 is SGHTA, CDR2 FQGNSA, per germline. The ends lost 0 bases at V and 5 bases at J; junction bases unmatched: 7. The CDR3 spells CASSLASGRAVGDTQYF. The CDR3 nucleotides are TGTGCCAGCAGCTTAGCTAGCGGGAGGGCCGTTGGAGATACGCAGTATTTT.

This clone was found a few times. V gene TRBV5-1 combines with J gene TRBJ2-7, with TRBD1 matching over 7 bases. Germline V CDR1 and CDR2: SGHRS, YFSETQ. With V trimmed by 3 bases and J by 2 bases, 8 bases remained unmatched. There are 15 residues in the CDR3. The CDR3 spells CASSWDRISPYEQYF. CDR3 DNA sequence: TGCGCCAGCAGCTGGGACAGAATATCGCCCTACGAGCAGTACTTC.

In its sample, this clone was seen once. The chain joins TRBV5-1 to TRBJ2-1, with a weak D call TRBD1 (6 bases). Germline V gene data show CDR1 as SGHRS and CDR2 as YFSETQ. V lost 6 bases and J 9 bases, leaving 19 bases between the germline ends. CDR3 length equals 14 residues. The CDR3 DNA is TGCGCCAGCATCTCAACCGGACAGACGGGTGAGCAGTTCTTC. It codes for CASISTGQTGEQFF.

The table lists this clone with many counts. J is TRBJ1-1 and V is TRBV28, with D hard to call. CDR1 is MDHEN and CDR2 is SYDVKM in the germline V gene. With 4 bases removed from V and 2 bases from J, the gap between germline ends came to 8 bases. CDR3 size: 13 residues. The CDR3 loop reads CASSSRTNTEAFF. CDR3 coding DNA: TGTGCCAGCAGTTCGAGGACCAACACTGAAGCTTTCTTT.

The chain combines TRBV5-4 with TRBJ2-1, with 7 bases aligning to TRBD1. Germline values: CDR1 SGHNT, CDR2 YYREEE (reference sequence). The CDR3 runs to 15 residues. V was pared by 0 bases and J by 4 bases, with 4 bases of the junction left unmatched. CDR3 sequence: CASSLVTGSYNEQFF. CDR3 nucleotide sequence: TGTGCCAGCAGCTTGGTGACAGGGTCGTACAATGAGCAGTTCTTC.

In its sample, this clone was seen a few times. V gene TRBV2 combines with J gene TRBJ1-1; TRBD1 aligns across 8 bases. Losses at the gene ends were 5 bases for V and 5 bases for J; bases not matched to a gene: 4. This CDR3 spans 13 amino acids. Germline values: CDR1 SNHLY, CDR2 FYNNEI. DNA of the CDR3: TGTGCCAGCAGTCCGGACAGGGTGACTGAAGCTTTCTTT. Protein sequence: CASSPDRVTEAFF.

The chain links TRBV5-1 to TRBJ2-3; a weak D match, TRBD2 (6 bases). The CDR3 totals 16 residues. Germline V gives CDR1 SGHRS, CDR2 YFSETQ. V was pared by 4 bases and J by 2 bases, with 17 bases between. CDR3 protein: CASSPGDSIPTDTQYF. In DNA form, the CDR3 reads TGCGCCAGCAGCCCCGGGGACTCGATCCCCACAGATACGCAGTATTTT. The full variable domain, rest sourced from reference TRBV5-1 and TRBJ2-3, is KAGVTQTPRYLIKTRGQQVTLSCSPISGHRSVSWYQQTPGQGLQFLFEYFSETQRNKGNFPGRFSGRQFSNSRSEMNVSTLELGDSALYLCASSPGDSIPTDTQYFGPGTRLTVL.

The rearrangement joins TRBV27 to TRBJ1-1; D perhaps matches TRBD1 (6 bases). V was clipped by 2 bases and J by 1 base, with 8 bases between them. Germline CDR1 and CDR2: MNHEY and SMNVEV (reference sequence). This CDR3 is built from 14 residues. The CDR3 coding sequence is TGTGCCAGCAGTTTAACAGGGCAGAACACTGAAGCTTTCTTT. Encoded protein: CASSLTGQNTEAFF.

This chain joins TRBV11-1 and TRBJ2-2; D remains unclear. Germline V gives CDR1 SGHAT, CDR2 FQDESV (reference sequence). Trimming took off 2 bases at V and 2 bases at J, with 12 bases between the two ends. This CDR3 has 16 residues. The CDR3 DNA sequence: TGTGCCAGCAGCTTATCTTCGTCATTAAACACCGGGGAGCTGTTTTTT. Its protein is CASSLSSSLNTGELFF.

Remarks on this clone: A much larger clone lies one base from this, so it may be a read error. The chain joins TRBV6-5 to TRBJ2-2; D not certain. The V gene's germline CDR1 is MNHEY and CDR2 SVGAGI. V dropped 6 bases and J dropped 3 bases, with 8 bases sitting between them. The CDR3 runs 13 residues. CDR3 amino acids: CASREFDTGELFF. The DNA for the CDR3 is TGTGCCAGCAGGGAGTTCGACACCGGGGAGCTGTTTTTT.

This clone was counted once. The CDR3: CSARGGILTGELFF. The CDR3 region has the DNA TGCAGCGCCCGCGGCGGGATACTCACCGGGGAGCTGTTTTTT. The chain links TRBV29-1 to TRBJ2-2; tentatively, D is TRBD2 (6 bases). Trimming removed 7 bases from V and 4 bases from J, with 16 bases in between. CDR1 is SQVTM and CDR2 is ANQGSEA in the germline V gene. The CDR3 is 14 residues long.

The chain carries TRBV28 and TRBJ2-3; 8 nucleotides line up with TRBD1. The CDR3 loop spans 14 amino acids. Germline V lookup: CDR1 MDHEN, CDR2 SYDVKM. V lost 5 bases to trimming and J lost 3 bases; unmatched junction nucleotides: 4. The CDR3 reads CASSKRQGTDTQYF. In DNA, the CDR3 is TGTGCCAGCAGTAAGAGACAGGGGACAGATACGCAGTATTTT.

This sequence joins TRBV28 and TRBJ1-1, with D hard to call. In germline, CDR1 is MDHEN, CDR2 SYDVKM. The CDR3 has 11 residues. The ends were cut back, 2 bases at V and 10 bases at J, with 8 bases in the middle. CDR3 in amino acids: CASSLRLAAFF. CDR3 coding DNA: TGTGCCAGCAGTTTACGCCTCGCAGCTTTCTTT.

The CDR3 DNA is TGTGCCACCGGGACAGGGGAAGGGACGACCCAGTACTTC. This encodes CATGTGEGTTQYF. This chain uses TRBV19 with TRBJ2-5; 10 bases are shared with TRBD1. V shed 10 bases and J 7 bases; nucleotides not matched to a gene: 9. The CDR3 sequence is 13 residues long. Germline values: CDR1 LNHDA, CDR2 SQIVND (reference sequence).

This chain uses TRBV28 with TRBJ2-2; D might be TRBD1 (6 bases). The CDR3 length is 14 residues. Trimming removed 6 bases from V and 3 bases from J, with 11 bases in between. Germline values: CDR1 MDHEN, CDR2 SYDVKM. The CDR3 is CASRRTDYTGELFF. For the CDR3, the DNA is TGTGCCAGCAGAAGGACAGATTACACCGGGGAGCTGTTTTTT.

V gene TRBV6-6 combines with J gene TRBJ1-1; D gene uncertain. The CDR3 runs to 16 residues. Trimming left V 7 bases short and J 0 bases short, with 18 bases between. The germline CDR1 and CDR2 sequences are MNHNY and SVGAGI (reference sequence). CDR3 residues: CASNPITATLNTEAFF. DNA for the CDR3: TGTGCCAGCAACCCAATCACCGCGACTCTGAACACTGAAGCTTTCTTT.

The sample holds a few counts of this clone. The chain couples TRBV2 to TRBJ1-5; D is undetermined. Per the germline V gene, CDR1 is SNHLY and CDR2 is FYNNEI. The CDR3 has 13 residues. The V and J ends lost 2 bases and 5 bases respectively, with 7 bases between them. The CDR3 DNA reads TGTGCCAGCAGTGAAAGGCCGTATCAGCCCCAGCATTTT. This translates into CASSERPYQPQHF. Full variable domain (remainder filled in from reference TRBV2 and TRBJ1-5): EPEVTQTPSHQVTQMGQEVILRCVPISNHLYFYWYRQILGQKVEFLVSFYNNEISEKSEIFDDQFSVERPDGSNFTLKIRSTKLEDSAMYFCASSERPYQPQHFGDGTRLSIL.

This chain connects TRBV18 to TRBJ2-7; tentative D call: TRBD1 (6 bases). Trimming pared 1 base from V and 5 bases from J, leaving 12 bases between. The CDR3 sequence is 14 residues long. Per germline, CDR1 KGHSH and CDR2 LQKENI. The CDR3 coding sequence is TGTGCCAGCTCACCACAGGCAGGGGCCCACGAGCAGTACTTC. This encodes CASSPQAGAHEQYF.

This sequence joins TRBV11-2 and TRBJ2-1, with a weak D call TRBD2 (5 bases). The germline gives CDR1 SGHAT, CDR2 FQNNGV. The germline V and J ends were trimmed by 2 bases and 7 bases, with 15 bases remaining between them. The CDR3 covers 15 residues. This CDR3 is CASSLSEGSFNEQFF. CDR3 sequence (DNA): TGTGCCAGCAGCTTAAGTGAGGGAAGCTTTAATGAGCAGTTCTTC.

The V and J genes are TRBV28 and TRBJ1-2, with a tentative D call TRBD1 (6 bases). The CDR3 is 13 residues long. Germline loops: CDR1 MDHEN, CDR2 SYDVKM. Deletions cut 6 bases from V and 5 bases from J, with 13 bases between. This CDR3 reads CASSLRGWYGYTF. The CDR3, as DNA: TGTGCCAGCAGCCTGAGGGGGTGGTATGGCTACACCTTC.

The rearrangement uses TRBV25-1 and TRBJ2-5; no clear D gene. The germline gives CDR1 MGHDK, CDR2 SYGVNS. The length of the CDR3 is 11 residues. The V end was cut by 7 bases, the J end by 1 base, with 4 bases between. The CDR3 sequence: CASKTQETQYF. The CDR3 DNA follows: TGTGCCAGCAAAACCCAAGAGACCCAGTACTTC.

This clone was seen only a few times. The chain combines TRBV5-1 with TRBJ2-3; tentatively, D is TRBD1 (6 bases). Germline V gene sequence: CDR1 SGHRS, CDR2 YFSETQ. V lost 1 base and J lost 2, with 14 bases in between. This CDR3 is built from 16 residues. The CDR3 region is CASSLRGYPNTDTQYF. The CDR3 DNA sequence: TGCGCCAGCAGCTTGAGGGGGTACCCAAACACAGATACGCAGTATTTT. The whole variable domain, filled in from reference TRBV5-1 and TRBJ2-3, reads KAGVTQTPRYLIKTRGQQVTLSCSPISGHRSVSWYQQTPGQGLQFLFEYFSETQRNKGNFPGRFSGRQFSNSRSEMNVSTLELGDSALYLCASSLRGYPNTDTQYFGPGTRLTVL.

V gene TRBV18 combines with J gene TRBJ1-5; D is undetermined. CDR3 length: 14 residues. CDR1 and CDR2 (germline): KGHSH, LQKENI. V lost 3 bases and J 3 bases, leaving 9 bases between the germline ends. CDR3 protein: CASSPMGDNQPQHF. CDR3 DNA: TGTGCCAGCTCACCTATGGGAGACAATCAGCCCCAGCATTTT.

This clone was counted between two and nine times. Other DNA sequences in this specimen translate into the identical CDR3. The CDR3 DNA follows: TGTGCCATCAGTGAGTCCCAGGACCTGAACACTGAAGCTTTCTTT. It codes for CAISESQDLNTEAFF. The genes are TRBV10-3 and TRBJ1-1; D gene unclear. CDR1 and CDR2 (germline): ENHRY, SYGVKD. Between the trimmed V and J ends, which lost 0 bases and 0 bases, there was a span of 8 bases. The CDR3 is made up of 15 amino acids.